Listed below are T cell receptor beta chains from one sample, sequenced in a study of control samples from healthy donors and cancer patients. Produced via immunoSEQ multiplex PCR; TCRdb's table is partial and in-frame only. The table includes just over 90,000 clones, approximately 86% detected once. The sequenced sample consisted of blood. All receptors come from a woman in her fifties or sixties in good health. CDR3s include the opening cysteine and the closing phenylalanine or tryptophan. Each record gives: clone size, V gene, CDR3 length, J gene, D gene, CDR3 protein, CDR3 DNA. D genes are given only for firm matches. A clone size is listed for some rows: how often the clone was seen (once, few, many), or a class if it is expanded.

few,TRBV28,13,TRBJ1-2,-,CASNSGLNYGYTF,TGTGCCAGCAACTCAGGTCTTAACTATGGCTACACCTTC
-,TRBV6-1,14,TRBJ1-3,-,CASSEHREQNTIYF,TGTGCCAGCAGTGAACACAGGGAACAGAACACCATATATTTT
once,TRBV19,16,TRBJ2-1,-,CASSIGGRITYNEQFF,TGTGCCAGTAGTATTGGGGGCCGTATAACCTACAATGAGCAGTTCTTC
-,TRBV13,17,TRBJ2-2,-,CASSAPWGARNTGELFF,TGTGCCAGCAGCGCTCCTTGGGGGGCCCGGAACACCGGGGAGCTGTTTTTT
-,TRBV12-3/TRBV12-4,12,TRBJ1-1,-,CASSPSDVEAFF,TGTGCCAGCAGTCCCTCGGACGTTGAAGCTTTCTTT
few,TRBV6-5,14,TRBJ1-1,-,CASSYSMTRTEAFF,TGTGCCAGCAGTTACTCCATGACTAGGACTGAAGCTTTCTTT
-,TRBV4-3,16,TRBJ2-3,-,CASSLQLAASTDTQYF,TGCGCCAGCAGCCTCCAACTAGCTGCTAGCACAGATACGCAGTATTTT
once,TRBV7-8,15,TRBJ2-1,-,CASSWTESPYNEQFF,TGTGCCAGCAGCTGGACAGAGAGTCCCTACAATGAGCAGTTCTTC
-,TRBV19,14,TRBJ2-1,TRBD2,CASNTGLANNEQFF,TGTGCCAGTAATACGGGACTAGCGAACAATGAGCAGTTCTTC
-,TRBV4-2,17,TRBJ2-1,-,CASSQATGLLTGNEQFF,TGTGCCAGCAGCCAAGCAACCGGACTCCTAACCGGGAATGAGCAGTTCTTC
-,TRBV6-5,12,TRBJ1-1,TRBD1,CASSPDRGKAFF,TGTGCCAGCAGCCCCGACAGGGGTAAAGCTTTCTTT
-,TRBV12-3/TRBV12-4,13,TRBJ2-7,-,CASSLWRTYEQYF,TGTGCCAGCAGTTTATGGCGGACCTACGAGCAGTACTTC
once,TRBV7-3,15,TRBJ2-1,TRBD2,CASSPRTSWRNEQFF,TGTGCCAGCAGCCCCAGGACTAGCTGGCGAAATGAGCAGTTCTTC
few,TRBV5-6,17,TRBJ2-5,TRBD2,CASSPPGLADFQETQYF,TGTGCCAGCAGCCCACCCGGACTAGCGGACTTCCAAGAGACCCAGTACTTC
-,TRBV15,16,TRBJ2-2,TRBD2,CATSRRLAAGTGELFF,TGTGCCACCAGCCGCAGACTAGCGGCAGGCACCGGGGAGCTGTTTTTT
-,TRBV6-2/TRBV6-3,19,TRBJ2-2,TRBD2,CASSYERWGGSAYTGELFF,TGTGCCAGCAGTTACGAAAGGTGGGGCGGGAGTGCATACACCGGGGAGCTGTTTTTT
-,TRBV18,14,TRBJ1-2,-,CASSSPRGGYGYTF,TGTGCCAGCTCGAGTCCGCGGGGAGGCTATGGCTACACCTTC
once,TRBV29-1,12,TRBJ1-5,TRBD1,CSVAGGDQPQHF,TGCAGCGTTGCAGGGGGGGATCAGCCCCAGCATTTT
-,TRBV5-5,15,TRBJ2-2,TRBD1,CASSSTGGETGELFF,TGTGCCAGCAGCTCCACAGGGGGCGAAACCGGGGAGCTGTTTTTT
-,TRBV9,14,TRBJ2-5,TRBD2,CASSARLAGETQYF,TGTGCCAGCAGCGCTCGACTAGCGGGAGAGACCCAGTACTTC
-,TRBV18,15,TRBJ1-5,-,CASSPGQGQGQPQHF,TGTGCCAGCTCACCAGGGCAGGGGCAAGGTCAGCCCCAGCATTTT
few,TRBV10-1,19,TRBJ2-7,TRBD2,CASTSSRGAGGGPLYEQYF,TGCGCCAGCACTTCCTCACGTGGAGCGGGAGGGGGTCCCCTCTACGAGCAGTACTTC
once,TRBV28,14,TRBJ2-7,-,CASSPADGVYEQYF,TGTGCCAGCAGCCCGGCGGACGGGGTCTACGAGCAGTACTTC
-,TRBV7-9,13,TRBJ1-5,-,CASSFERNQPQHF,TGTGCCAGCAGCTTTGAAAGGAATCAGCCCCAGCATTTT
-,TRBV11-3,12,TRBJ2-3,-,CASSYLTDTQYF,TGTGCCAGCAGCTACCTCACAGATACGCAGTATTTT
-,TRBV24-1,14,TRBJ2-1,TRBD1,CATADRGFNNEQFF,TGTGCCACCGCTGACAGGGGCTTCAACAATGAGCAGTTCTTC
-,TRBV6-1,15,TRBJ2-5,TRBD2,CASSELAGVQETQYF,TGTGCCAGCAGTGAGCTAGCGGGGGTCCAAGAGACCCAGTACTTC
-,TRBV7-2,14,TRBJ2-2,-,CASSSSSATGELFF,TGTGCCAGCAGCTCCTCTAGCGCAACCGGGGAGCTGTTTTTT
-,TRBV13,19,TRBJ1-1,TRBD1,CASSPRTGDLRKMNTEAFF,TGTGCCAGCAGCCCACGGACAGGGGATTTACGAAAAATGAACACTGAAGCTTTCTTT
-,TRBV19,16,TRBJ2-7,TRBD1,CASSSLSTGDSYEQYF,TGTGCCAGTAGTTCCCTATCGACAGGGGACTCCTACGAGCAGTACTTC
-,TRBV5-6,13,TRBJ2-7,-,CASSLKQSYEQYF,TGTGCCAGCAGCTTGAAACAGTCCTACGAGCAGTACTTC
-,TRBV11-2,14,TRBJ1-4,-,CASSLTGINEKLFF,TGTGCCAGCAGCTTGACGGGGATTAATGAAAAACTGTTTTTT
-,TRBV7-2,13,TRBJ2-7,-,CASSRGTDYEQYF,TGTGCCAGCAGCCGCGGGACAGACTACGAGCAGTACTTC
-,TRBV12-3/TRBV12-4,13,TRBJ1-5,-,CASSLSLSQPQHF,TGTGCCAGCAGTTTGTCCCTCAGTCAGCCCCAGCATTTT
-,TRBV15,12,TRBJ1-3,-,CATSRPGNTIYF,TGTGCCACCAGCAGACCTGGAAACACCATATATTTT